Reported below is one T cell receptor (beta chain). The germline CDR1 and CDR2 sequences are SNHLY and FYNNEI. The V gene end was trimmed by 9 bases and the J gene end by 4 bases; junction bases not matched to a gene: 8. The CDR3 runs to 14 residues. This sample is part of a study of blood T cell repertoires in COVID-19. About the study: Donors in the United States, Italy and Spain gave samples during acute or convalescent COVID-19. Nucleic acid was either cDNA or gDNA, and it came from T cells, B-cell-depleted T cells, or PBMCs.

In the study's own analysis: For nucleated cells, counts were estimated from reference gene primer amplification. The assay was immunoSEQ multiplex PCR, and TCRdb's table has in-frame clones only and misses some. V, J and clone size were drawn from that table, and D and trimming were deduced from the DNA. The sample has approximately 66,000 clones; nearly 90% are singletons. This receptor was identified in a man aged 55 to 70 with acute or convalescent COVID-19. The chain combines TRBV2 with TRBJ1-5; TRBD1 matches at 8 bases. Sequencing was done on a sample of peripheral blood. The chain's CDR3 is CASRVDRGNQPQHF. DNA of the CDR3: TGTGCCAGTCGGGTCGACAGGGGAAATCAGCCCCAGCATTTT.